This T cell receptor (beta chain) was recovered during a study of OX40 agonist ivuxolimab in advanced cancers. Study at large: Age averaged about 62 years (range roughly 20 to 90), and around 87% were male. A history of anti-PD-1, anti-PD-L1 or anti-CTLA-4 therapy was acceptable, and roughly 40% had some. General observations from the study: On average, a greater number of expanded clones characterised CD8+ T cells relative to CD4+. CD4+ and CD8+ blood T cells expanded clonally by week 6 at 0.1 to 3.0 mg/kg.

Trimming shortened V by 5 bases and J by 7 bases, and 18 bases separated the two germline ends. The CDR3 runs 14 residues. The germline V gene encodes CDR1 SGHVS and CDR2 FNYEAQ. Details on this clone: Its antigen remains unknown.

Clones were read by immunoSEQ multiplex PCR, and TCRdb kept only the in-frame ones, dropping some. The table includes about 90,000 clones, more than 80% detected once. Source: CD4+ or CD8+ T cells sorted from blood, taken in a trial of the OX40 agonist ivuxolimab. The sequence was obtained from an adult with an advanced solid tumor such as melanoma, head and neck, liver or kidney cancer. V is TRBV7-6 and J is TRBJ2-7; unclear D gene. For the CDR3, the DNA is TGTGCCAGCAGCCCCGGCGATCTTCTGGGGGAGCAGTACTTC. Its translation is CASSPGDLLGEQYF.